This entry is about one T cell receptor (beta chain). No antigen is known for it. The repertoire was sequenced with immunoSEQ multiplex PCR; TCRdb's copy has only in-frame clones and lacks some. The sample lists around 45,000 clones; roughly 91% were seen once. Germline loops: CDR1 SGHTA, CDR2 FQGNSA. V was shortened by 5 bases and J by 1 base, with 8 bases between the two germline ends. The CDR3 runs 13 residues. The entry originates in a study of graft-versus-host responses after intestinal transplantation. Study as a whole: Transplants given to recipients were multivisceral, liver-intestinal, or isolated intestinal.

J is TRBJ2-5 and V is TRBV7-2; D remains ambiguous. The receptor was isolated from a human donor who was the organ donor for an intestinal transplant. The sequenced sample was unstimulated CD4+ T cells sorted from spleen or lymph node cells, obtained before transplant. As DNA, the CDR3 is TGTGCCAGCAGCCTAGGCGCCCAAGAGACCCAGTACTTC. Amino acid sequence: CASSLGAQETQYF.